The rows below give T cell receptor beta chains drawn from one sample of a study of blood T cell repertoires in COVID-19. Profiled with immunoSEQ multiplex PCR; TCRdb holds only in-frame clones, not every one. The data show 200,000 to 250,000 clones, more than 85% seen once. The sequenced sample consisted of peripheral blood. These receptors came from a man in his 60s with acute or convalescent COVID-19. Both conserved end residues are part of each CDR3. D genes are given only for firm matches. Clone size is stated in some rows and not others, as once, few, many or a class when expanded.

size: -
D: TRBD2
J: TRBJ2-7
V: TRBV5-4
DNA: TGTGCCAGCAGCTTGGCGGGGGGGGCCTACGAGCAGTACTTC
CDR3: CASSLAGGAYEQYF

size: once
D: TRBD1
J: TRBJ1-1
V: TRBV5-1
DNA: TGCGCCAGCAGCTTGGGAGGGACAGGGGGCACCACTGAAGCTTTCTTT
CDR3: CASSLGGTGGTTEAFF

size: -
D: -
J: TRBJ2-2
V: TRBV7-6
DNA: TGTGCCAGCAGCTTAGTATCGGAGGGCACCGGGGAGCTGTTTTTT
CDR3: CASSLVSEGTGELFF

size: -
D: -
J: TRBJ1-1
V: TRBV7-2
DNA: TGTGCCAGCAGCTTTCGCGCGGGGGGCGACATGTCCACTGAAGCTTTCTTT
CDR3: CASSFRAGGDMSTEAFF

size: few
D: -
J: TRBJ1-6
V: TRBV6-1
DNA: TGTGCCAGCAGTGAAGCAGTGGCAAGCTCCTATAATTCACCCCTCCACTTT
CDR3: CASSEAVASSYNSPLHF

size: few
D: TRBD2
J: TRBJ2-1
V: TRBV27
DNA: TGTGCCAGCCGAGGAGGGAATCAGCGGGGGGGGGCCTACAATGAGCAGTTCTTC
CDR3: CASRGGNQRGGAYNEQFF

size: -
D: TRBD2
J: TRBJ2-2
V: TRBV3-1/TRBV3-2
DNA: TGTGCCAGCAGCCCGGGACTAGCGGGACTGAACACCGGGGAGCTGTTTTTT
CDR3: CASSPGLAGLNTGELFF

size: -
D: -
J: TRBJ2-3
V: TRBV7-9
DNA: TGTGCCAGCAGCTCCCAGTTACGTGCTAGCACAGATACGCAGTATTTT
CDR3: CASSSQLRASTDTQYF

size: -
D: -
J: TRBJ2-7
V: TRBV2
DNA: TGTGCCAGCAGGAGCCCGGGACTCCAATACGAGCAGTACTTC
CDR3: CASRSPGLQYEQYF

size: -
D: TRBD2
J: TRBJ2-2
V: TRBV19
DNA: TGTGCCAGTAGTATTGAGCGGGGGGTATCGGCCGGGGAGCTGTTTTTT
CDR3: CASSIERGVSAGELFF

size: -
D: -
J: TRBJ2-7
V: TRBV3-1/TRBV3-2
DNA: TGTGCCAGCAGCCAAGGGGTCCTAGCTTACGAGCAGTACTTC
CDR3: CASSQGVLAYEQYF

size: -
D: -
J: TRBJ1-6
V: TRBV18
DNA: TGTGCCAGCTCACGGGAGGGGCCTCCACCCCTCCACTTT
CDR3: CASSREGPPPLHF

size: once
D: TRBD2
J: TRBJ2-5
V: TRBV5-1
DNA: TGCGCCAGCAGCTTGGGACTAGCGGGGAGAGAGACCCAGTACTTC
CDR3: CASSLGLAGRETQYF

size: -
D: TRBD2
J: TRBJ2-1
V: TRBV19
DNA: TGTGCCAGTAGCAGAGCCGGGACTAGCGGGCCCGGCAATGAGCAGTTCTTC
CDR3: CASSRAGTSGPGNEQFF

size: -
D: TRBD2
J: TRBJ2-3
V: TRBV28
DNA: TGTGCCAGCAGTTTGGGACTAGCGGGGGGGGGAGTTAGCACAGATACGCAGTATTTT
CDR3: CASSLGLAGGGVSTDTQYF

size: once
D: TRBD1
J: TRBJ2-7
V: TRBV11-1
DNA: TGTGCCAGCAGCTTAGCGCCCAGGACAGGGAACGAGCAGTACTTC
CDR3: CASSLAPRTGNEQYF

size: -
D: -
J: TRBJ1-1
V: TRBV5-6
DNA: TGTGCCAGCAGTTTTAACAGGAACACTGAAGCTTTCTTT
CDR3: CASSFNRNTEAFF

size: once
D: -
J: TRBJ1-2
V: TRBV5-4
DNA: TGTGCCAGCAGCTTGGCATCCGGACAGAACTATGGCTACACCTTC
CDR3: CASSLASGQNYGYTF

size: -
D: TRBD1
J: TRBJ1-1
V: TRBV7-8
DNA: TGTGCCAGCAGCTTACAGGGGGCAGGGAACACTGAAGCTTTCTTT
CDR3: CASSLQGAGNTEAFF

size: once
D: -
J: TRBJ1-1
V: TRBV10-1
DNA: TGCGCCAGCAGTGGACAGTCCTACACTGAAGCTTTCTTT
CDR3: CASSGQSYTEAFF

size: -
D: TRBD2
J: TRBJ2-3
V: TRBV3-1/TRBV3-2
DNA: TGTGCCGTCGCTCAAGGGCTACTAGCGGGGAAAGATACGCAGTATTTT
CDR3: CAVAQGLLAGKDTQYF

size: -
D: TRBD1
J: TRBJ1-3
V: TRBV9
DNA: TGTGCCAGCAGCGTAGGGACGATGAGGGGGCGCAGCCCTGGAAACACCATATATTTT
CDR3: CASSVGTMRGRSPGNTIYF